In this sample, the clone carrying this TCR beta chain turned up many times. What it binds is unknown. Trimming took off 0 bases at V and 5 bases at J, with 12 bases between the two ends. CDR1 SGHKS and CDR2 YYEKEE come from the germline V gene (reference sequence). The CDR3 loop spans 15 amino acids. This sample is part of a study of T cell repertoires in cytomegalovirus infection. Looking at the study overall: From public TCR beta signatures came an indication of both CMV infection and matching HLA type.

TCRdb used MiXCR to reprocess the reads, holding one entry per CDR3 protein. The sample includes some 350,000 distinct CDR3 sequences, roughly 18% of them seen just once. Findings and caveats of the study: CMV carriers having the relevant HLA were flagged by cumulative public TCR beta family frequency. CMV-specific HLA-C-restricted TCR beta clonotypes dominated the ex vivo response.

The sample taken for sequencing was PBMCs. The chain is built from TRBV5-5 and TRBJ1-5, with D maybe TRBD1 (5 bases). The receptor was isolated from a human donor in good health (CMV status not recorded). Some clones in this sample may be carry-over from other donors' samples. CDR3 sequence (DNA): TGTGCCAGCAGCTTGGTGGTCAGGGATGATCAGCCCCAGCATTTT. This encodes CASSLVVRDDQPQHF.